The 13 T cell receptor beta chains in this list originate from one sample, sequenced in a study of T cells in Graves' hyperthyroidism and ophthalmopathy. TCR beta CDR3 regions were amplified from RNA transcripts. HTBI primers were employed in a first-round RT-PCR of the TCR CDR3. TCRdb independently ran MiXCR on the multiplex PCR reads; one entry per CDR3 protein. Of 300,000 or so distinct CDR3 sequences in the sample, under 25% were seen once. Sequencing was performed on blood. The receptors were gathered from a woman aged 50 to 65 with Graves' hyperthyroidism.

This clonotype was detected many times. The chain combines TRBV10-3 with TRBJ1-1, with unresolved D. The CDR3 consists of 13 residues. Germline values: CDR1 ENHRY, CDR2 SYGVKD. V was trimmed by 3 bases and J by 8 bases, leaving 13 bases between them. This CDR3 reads CAISEIPGLEAFF. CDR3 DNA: TGTGCCATCAGTGAAATCCCCGGCCTCGAAGCTTTCTTT.

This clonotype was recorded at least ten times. The CDR3 here is CASSLDGTSTSPLHF. For the CDR3, the DNA is TGCGCCAGCAGCCTAGATGGTACCTCAACTTCACCCCTCCACTTT. V gene TRBV5-1 combines with J gene TRBJ1-6; D is ambiguous. The CDR3 has 15 amino acids. CDR1 SGHRS and CDR2 YFSETQ come from the germline V gene. V was pared by 4 bases and J by 9 bases, with 17 bases between.

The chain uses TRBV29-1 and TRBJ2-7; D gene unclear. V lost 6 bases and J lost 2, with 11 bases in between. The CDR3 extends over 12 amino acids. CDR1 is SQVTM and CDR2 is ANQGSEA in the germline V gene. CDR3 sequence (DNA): TGCAGCGTAGCAACACTTACCTACGAGCAGTACTTC. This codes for CSVATLTYEQYF.

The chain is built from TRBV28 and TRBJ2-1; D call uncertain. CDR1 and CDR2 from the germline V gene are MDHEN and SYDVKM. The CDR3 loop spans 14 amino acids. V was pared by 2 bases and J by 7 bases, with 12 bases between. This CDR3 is CASSLAPSANEQFF. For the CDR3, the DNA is TGTGCCAGCAGTTTAGCCCCAAGCGCGAATGAGCAGTTCTTC.

CDR3: CSASAGTGKSYEQYF. The CDR3 bases are TGCAGTGCCTCAGCCGGGACAGGGAAATCCTACGAGCAGTACTTC. The chain employs TRBV20-1 and TRBJ2-7, with 9 bases lining up with TRBD1. Germline CDR1 reads DFQATT; CDR2 reads SNEGSKA (reference sequence). With V trimmed by 6 bases and J by 1 base, 10 bases remained unmatched. The CDR3 sequence is 15 residues long.

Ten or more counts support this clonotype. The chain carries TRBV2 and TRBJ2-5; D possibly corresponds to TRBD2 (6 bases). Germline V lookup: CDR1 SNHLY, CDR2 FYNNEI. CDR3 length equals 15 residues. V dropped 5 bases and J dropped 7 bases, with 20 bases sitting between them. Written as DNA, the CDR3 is TGTGCCAGCAGTTGGGCGGGGCCCTACGGTGGGACCCAGTACTTC. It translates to CASSWAGPYGGTQYF. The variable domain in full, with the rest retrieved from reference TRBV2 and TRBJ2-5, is EPEVTQTPSHQVTQMGQEVILRCVPISNHLYFYWYRQILGQKVEFLVSFYNNEISEKSEIFDDQFSVERPDGSNFTLKIRSTKLEDSAMYFCASSWAGPYGGTQYFGPGTRLLVL.

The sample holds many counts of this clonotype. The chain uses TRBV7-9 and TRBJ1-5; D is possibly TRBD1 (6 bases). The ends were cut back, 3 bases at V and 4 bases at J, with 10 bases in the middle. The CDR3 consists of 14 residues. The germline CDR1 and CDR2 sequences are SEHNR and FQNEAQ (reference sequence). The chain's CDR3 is CASSFPGTNQPQHF. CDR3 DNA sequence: TGTGCCAGCAGCTTTCCAGGGACAAATCAGCCCCAGCATTTT.

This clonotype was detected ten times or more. This chain's CDR3 is CASSPTGKGAYEQYF. Written as DNA, the CDR3 is TGTGCCAGCTCACCGACAGGGAAAGGGGCCTACGAGCAGTACTTC. The chain is built from TRBV18 and TRBJ2-7, with 7 bases fitting TRBD1. V lost 3 bases to trimming and J lost 2 bases; unmatched junction nucleotides: 7. The CDR3 contains 15 residues. Germline V lookup: CDR1 KGHSH, CDR2 LQKENI.

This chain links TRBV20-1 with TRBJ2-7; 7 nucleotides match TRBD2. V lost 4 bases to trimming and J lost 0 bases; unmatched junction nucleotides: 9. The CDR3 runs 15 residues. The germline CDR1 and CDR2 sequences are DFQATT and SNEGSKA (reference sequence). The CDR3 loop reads CSATTSDSGSYEQYF. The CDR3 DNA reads TGCAGTGCTACCACTAGCGATTCGGGCTCCTACGAGCAGTACTTC.

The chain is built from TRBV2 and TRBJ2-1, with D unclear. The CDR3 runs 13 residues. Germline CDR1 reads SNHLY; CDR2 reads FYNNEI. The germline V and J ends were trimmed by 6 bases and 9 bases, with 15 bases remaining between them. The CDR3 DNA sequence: TGTGCCAGCAGCCCTCAGGCTCAGGTTGAGCAGTTCTTC. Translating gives CASSPQAQVEQFF.

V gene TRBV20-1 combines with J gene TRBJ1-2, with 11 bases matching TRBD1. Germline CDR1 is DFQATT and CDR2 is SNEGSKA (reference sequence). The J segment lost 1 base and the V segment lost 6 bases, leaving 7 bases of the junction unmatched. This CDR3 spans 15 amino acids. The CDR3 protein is CSAGGQGAYNYGYTF. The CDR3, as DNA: TGCAGTGCGGGAGGACAGGGGGCATATAACTATGGCTACACCTTC.

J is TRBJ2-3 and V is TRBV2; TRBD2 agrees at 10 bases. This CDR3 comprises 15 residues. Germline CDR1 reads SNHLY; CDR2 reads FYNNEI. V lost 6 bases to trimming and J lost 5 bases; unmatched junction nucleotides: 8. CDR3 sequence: CASRGPSGRGDTQYF. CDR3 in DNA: TGTGCCAGCAGGGGACCTAGCGGGAGAGGAGATACGCAGTATTTT.

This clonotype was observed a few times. This CDR3 is CASSYRRQGSHGYTF. The CDR3 DNA sequence: TGTGCCAGCAGTTACAGAAGACAGGGGTCACATGGCTACACCTTC. The V and J genes are TRBV6-2 or TRBV6-3 and TRBJ1-2, with 8 bases fitting TRBD1. Germline V lookup: CDR1 MNHEY, CDR2 SVGEGT. Germline trimming cut 2 bases from V and 6 bases from J; bases unmatched to any gene: 8. This CDR3 has 15 residues.